This T cell receptor beta chain was recovered during a study of OX40 agonist ivuxolimab in advanced cancers. About the study: Ivuxolimab, an antibody that agonizes OX40 (CD134), was administered to the patients. Across the patients, intravenous ivuxolimab was delivered every 2 weeks at 0.01 to 10 mg/kg.

Notes on the study in general: Both CD4+ and CD8+ T cell populations in blood had undergone clonal expansion by week 6 at 0.1 to 3.0 mg/kg. It was also the case that some nonresponders had low normalized T-cell clonal expansion.

The V end was cut by 2 bases, the J end by 5 bases, with 15 bases between. There are 15 residues in the CDR3. Only in-frame clones appear in the TCRdb table, and some are missing; sequencing was by immunoSEQ multiplex PCR. The sample includes around 45,000 clones, roughly 88% of them seen just once. To note about this clone: Its antigen is currently unknown.

The sample consisted of CD4+ or CD8+ T cells sorted from blood, taken in a trial of the OX40 agonist ivuxolimab. This sequence was found in an adult with an advanced solid tumor such as melanoma, head and neck, liver or kidney cancer. The rearrangement joins TRBV6-7 to TRBJ1-2; a possible D gene is TRBD1 (5 bases). TRBV6-7 is labeled an ORF, and its function is uncertain. The CDR3 protein is CASSYGTPWPYGYTF. Written as DNA, the CDR3 is TGTGCCAGCAGTTACGGGACGCCCTGGCCTTATGGCTACACCTTC.